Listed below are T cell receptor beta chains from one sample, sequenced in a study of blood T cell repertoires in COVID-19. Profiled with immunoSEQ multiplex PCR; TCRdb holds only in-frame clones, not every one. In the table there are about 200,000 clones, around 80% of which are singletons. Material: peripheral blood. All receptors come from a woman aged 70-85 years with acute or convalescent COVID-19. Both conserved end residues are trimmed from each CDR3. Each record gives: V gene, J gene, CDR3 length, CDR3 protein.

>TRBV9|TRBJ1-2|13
ASSAGQVFNYGYT
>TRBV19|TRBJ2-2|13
ASSLVRENTGELF
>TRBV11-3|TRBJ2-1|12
ASSWGLADNEQF
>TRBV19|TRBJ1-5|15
ASSIDSPTGLNQPQH
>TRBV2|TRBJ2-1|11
ASSAQGGGEQF
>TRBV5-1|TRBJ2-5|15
ASSPGTSGSWAETQY
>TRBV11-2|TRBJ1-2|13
ASSSRLNTGSGYT
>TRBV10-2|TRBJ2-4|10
ASSEQVAGGY
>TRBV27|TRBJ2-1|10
ASSEADSEQF
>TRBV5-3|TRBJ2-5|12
ARSFIRLRETQY
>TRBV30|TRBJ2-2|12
AWRALGNTGELF
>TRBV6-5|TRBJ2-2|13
ASSPQGANTGELF
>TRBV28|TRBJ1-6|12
ASRTGVLDSPLH
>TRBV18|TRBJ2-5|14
ASSRSNRGYQETQY
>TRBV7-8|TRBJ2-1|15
ASSQWWRDSSYNEQF
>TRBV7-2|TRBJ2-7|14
ASSYASGSVRDEQY
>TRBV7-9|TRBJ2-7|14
ASSFPGAGGINEQY
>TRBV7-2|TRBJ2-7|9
ASSLVREQY